This T cell receptor beta chain derives from a study of metastatic and nonmetastatic thyroid tumors. The wider study: The authors compared repertoires across blood and tumor or nodule tissue from malignant and benign thyroid patients. Study-wide results and limits: Benign nodules were reported to have significantly lower TCR beta diversity than malignant thyroid tumors, in blood and tumor.

Original processing methods: Using the CDR3 differences seen across clinicopathological groups, the authors built a distant-metastasis classifier for papillary thyroid cancer, which was meant to discriminate distant-metastatic patients. Using MiXCR, TCRdb re-called clones from the PCR reads. TCRdb, not the authors, supplied the V and J calls. The sample lists about 40,000 clones; roughly an eighth were seen once. Remarks on this clone: As yet, its antigen is unknown.

Germline CDR1 reads SGHRS; CDR2 reads YFSETQ. Germline trimming cut 0 bases from V and 7 bases from J; bases unmatched to any gene: 0. This CDR3 has 13 residues. Among the patients, none had received any treatment before thyroid surgery. The sequencing input was blood. The sequence derives from a female donor with papillary thyroid cancer or a benign thyroid nodule (not recorded which). Some clones in this sample may be carry-over from other donors' samples. The rearrangement uses TRBV5-1 and TRBJ1-1; 10 bases agree with TRBD1. The CDR3 DNA is TGCGCCAGCAGCTTGGGGGACAGGGGTGAAGCTTTCTTT. Amino acid sequence: CASSLGDRGEAFF.